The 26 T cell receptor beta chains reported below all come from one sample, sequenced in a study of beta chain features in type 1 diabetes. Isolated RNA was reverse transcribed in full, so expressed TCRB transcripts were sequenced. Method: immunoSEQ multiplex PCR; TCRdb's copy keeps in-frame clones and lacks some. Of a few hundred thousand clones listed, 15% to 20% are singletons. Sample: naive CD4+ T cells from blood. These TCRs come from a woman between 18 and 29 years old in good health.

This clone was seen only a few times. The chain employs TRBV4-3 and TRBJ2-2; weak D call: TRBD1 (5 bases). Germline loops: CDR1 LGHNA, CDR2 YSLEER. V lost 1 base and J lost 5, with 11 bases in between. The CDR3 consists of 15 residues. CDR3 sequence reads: CASSQVAGFTGELFF. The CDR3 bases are TGCGCCAGCAGCCAAGTTGCAGGGTTTACCGGGGAGCTGTTTTTT.

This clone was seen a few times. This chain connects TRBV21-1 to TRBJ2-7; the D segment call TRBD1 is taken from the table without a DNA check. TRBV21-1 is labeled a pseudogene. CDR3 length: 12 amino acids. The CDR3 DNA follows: TGTGCCAGCGGAAACAGGACGGGCGAGCAGTACTTC. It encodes CASGNRTGEQYF.

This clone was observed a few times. In nucleotides, the CDR3 is TGTGCCTGGTCCAAGAACACCGGGGAGCTGTTTTTT. Its protein product is CAWSKNTGELFF. The chain combines TRBV30 with TRBJ2-2, with D hard to call. Looked up from germline, CDR1 is GTSNPN and CDR2 is SVGIG (reference sequence). Trimming took off 5 bases at V and 1 base at J, with 5 bases between the two ends. CDR3 size: 12 residues.

The CDR3 is CAWALPGVTYGYTF. CDR3 DNA: TGTGCCTGGGCACTGCCGGGAGTCACTTATGGCTACACCTTC. The gene calls are TRBV30 and TRBJ1-2, with D unresolved. V was pared by 5 bases and J by 5 bases, with 18 bases between. CDR1 GTSNPN and CDR2 SVGIG come from the germline V gene (reference sequence). The CDR3 loop spans 14 amino acids.

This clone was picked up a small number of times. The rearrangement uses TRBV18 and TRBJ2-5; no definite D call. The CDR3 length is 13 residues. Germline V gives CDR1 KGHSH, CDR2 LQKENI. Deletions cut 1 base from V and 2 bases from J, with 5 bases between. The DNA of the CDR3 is TGTGCCAGCTCACCACTCCCTCAAGAGACCCAGTACTTC. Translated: CASSPLPQETQYF.

The CDR3 sequence is CASSQDGYTF. The CDR3 bases are TGTGCCAGCTCGCAGGATGGCTACACCTTC. The chain carries TRBV18 and TRBJ1-2; D remains ambiguous. The germline CDR1 and CDR2 sequences are KGHSH and LQKENI. Trimming pared 6 bases from V and 6 bases from J, leaving 5 bases between. CDR3 size: 10 residues. The full variable domain, its missing parts supplied by reference TRBV18 and TRBJ1-2, is NAGVMQNPRHLVRRRGQEARLRCSPMKGHSHVYWYRQLPEEGLKFMVYLQKENIIDESGMPKERFSAEFPKEGPSILRIQQVVRGDSAAYFCASSQDGYTFGSGTRLTVV.

In nucleotides, the CDR3 is TGTGCCTGGCAGGTTGGAGGTATCACTGAAGCTTTCTTT. This translates into CAWQVGGITEAFF. This chain links TRBV30 with TRBJ1-1; D uncertain. Trimming stripped 5 bases from V and 4 bases from J, with 14 bases between. The V gene's germline CDR1 is GTSNPN and CDR2 SVGIG (reference sequence). The CDR3 is made up of 13 amino acids.

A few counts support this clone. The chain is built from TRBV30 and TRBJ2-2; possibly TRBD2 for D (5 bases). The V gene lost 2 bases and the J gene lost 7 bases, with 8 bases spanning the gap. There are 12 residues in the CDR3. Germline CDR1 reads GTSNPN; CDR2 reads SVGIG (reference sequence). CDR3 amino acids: CAWSPGIGELFF. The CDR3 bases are TGTGCCTGGAGTCCCGGGATCGGGGAGCTGTTTTTT. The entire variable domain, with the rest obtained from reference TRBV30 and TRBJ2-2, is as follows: SQTIHQWPATLVQPVGSPLSLECTVEGTSNPNLYWYRQAAGRGLQLLFYSVGIGQISSEVPQNLSASRPQDRQFILSSKKLLLSDSGFYLCAWSPGIGELFFGEGSRLTVL.

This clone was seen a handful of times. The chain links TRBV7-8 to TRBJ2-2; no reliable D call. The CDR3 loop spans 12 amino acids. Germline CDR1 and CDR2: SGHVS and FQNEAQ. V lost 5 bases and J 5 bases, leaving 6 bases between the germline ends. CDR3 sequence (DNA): TGTGCCAGCAGCCTTATTACCGGGGAGCTGTTTTTT. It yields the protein CASSLITGELFF.

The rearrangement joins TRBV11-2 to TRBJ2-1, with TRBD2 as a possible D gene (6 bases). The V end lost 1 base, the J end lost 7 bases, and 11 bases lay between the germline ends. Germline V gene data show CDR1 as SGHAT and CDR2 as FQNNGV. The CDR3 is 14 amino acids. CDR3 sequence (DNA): TGTGCCAGCAGCTTAGGGGGAGGTGGGAATGAGCAGTTCTTC. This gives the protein CASSLGGGGNEQFF. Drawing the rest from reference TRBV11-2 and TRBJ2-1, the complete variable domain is EAGVAQSPRYKIIEKRQSVAFWCNPISGHATLYWYQQILGQGPKLLIQFQNNGVVDDSQLPKDRFSAERLKGVDSTLKIQPAKLEDSAVYLCASSLGGGGNEQFFGPGTRLTVL.

CDR3 DNA: TGTGCCAGCAGCTTATACGGCAGACCTAGCTCCTACGAGCAGTACTTC. Protein product: CASSLYGRPSSYEQYF. The chain recombines TRBV11-2 with TRBJ2-7; D remains unclear. The V and J ends lost 2 bases and 0 bases respectively, with 14 bases between them. The length of the CDR3 is 16 residues. Germline assignment: CDR1 SGHAT and CDR2 FQNNGV.

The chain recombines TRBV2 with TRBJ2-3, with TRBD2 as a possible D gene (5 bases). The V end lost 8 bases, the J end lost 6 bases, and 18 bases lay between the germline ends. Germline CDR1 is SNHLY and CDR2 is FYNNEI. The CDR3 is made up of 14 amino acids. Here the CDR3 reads CASGPVRRGDTQYF. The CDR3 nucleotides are TGTGCCAGCGGGCCGGTCCGCAGAGGGGATACGCAGTATTTT.

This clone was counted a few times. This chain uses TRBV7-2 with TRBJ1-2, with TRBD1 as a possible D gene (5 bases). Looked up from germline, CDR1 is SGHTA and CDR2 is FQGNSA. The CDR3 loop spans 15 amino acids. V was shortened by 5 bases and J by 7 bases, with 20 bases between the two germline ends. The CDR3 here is CASSGYGGAEGGYTF. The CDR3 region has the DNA TGTGCCAGCAGCGGCTATGGCGGGGCGGAAGGTGGCTACACCTTC.

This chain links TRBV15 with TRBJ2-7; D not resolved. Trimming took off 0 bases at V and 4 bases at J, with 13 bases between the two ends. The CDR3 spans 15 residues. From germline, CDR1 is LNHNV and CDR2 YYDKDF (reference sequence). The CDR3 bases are TGTGCCACCAGCAGAGATCTGGGTCAGGTTTACGAGCAGTACTTC. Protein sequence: CATSRDLGQVYEQYF.

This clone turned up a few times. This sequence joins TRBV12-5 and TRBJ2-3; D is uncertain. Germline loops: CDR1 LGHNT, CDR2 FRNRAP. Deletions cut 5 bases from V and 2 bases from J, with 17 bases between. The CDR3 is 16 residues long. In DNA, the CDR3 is TGTGCTAGTGGTCCCACCAAACAGCTCGTCACAGATACGCAGTATTTT. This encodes CASGPTKQLVTDTQYF.

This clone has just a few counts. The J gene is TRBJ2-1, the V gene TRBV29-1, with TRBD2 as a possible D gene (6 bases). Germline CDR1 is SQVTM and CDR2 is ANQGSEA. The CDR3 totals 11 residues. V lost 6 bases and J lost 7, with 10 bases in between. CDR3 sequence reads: CSVGGLNEQFF. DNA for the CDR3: TGCAGCGTGGGAGGTTTAAATGAGCAGTTCTTC.

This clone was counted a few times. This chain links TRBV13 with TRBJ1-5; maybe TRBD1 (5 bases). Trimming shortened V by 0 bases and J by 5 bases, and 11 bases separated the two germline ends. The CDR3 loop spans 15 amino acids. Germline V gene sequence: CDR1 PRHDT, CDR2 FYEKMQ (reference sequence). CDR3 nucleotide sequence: TGTGCCAGCAGCTTAGGCCCTCGGGGGGATCAGCCCCAGCATTTT. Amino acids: CASSLGPRGDQPQHF.

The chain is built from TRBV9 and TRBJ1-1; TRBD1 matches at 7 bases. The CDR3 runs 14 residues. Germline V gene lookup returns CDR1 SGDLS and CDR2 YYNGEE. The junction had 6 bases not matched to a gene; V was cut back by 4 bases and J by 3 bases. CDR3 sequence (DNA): TGTGCCAGCAGCCTGGGTGGGACAGACACTGAAGCTTTCTTT. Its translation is CASSLGGTDTEAFF.

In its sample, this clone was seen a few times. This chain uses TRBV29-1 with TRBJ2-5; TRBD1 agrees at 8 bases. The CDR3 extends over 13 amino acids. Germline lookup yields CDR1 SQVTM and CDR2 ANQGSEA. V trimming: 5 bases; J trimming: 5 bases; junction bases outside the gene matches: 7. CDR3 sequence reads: CSVSTGGGETQYF. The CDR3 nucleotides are TGCAGCGTTAGTACAGGGGGTGGTGAGACCCAGTACTTC.

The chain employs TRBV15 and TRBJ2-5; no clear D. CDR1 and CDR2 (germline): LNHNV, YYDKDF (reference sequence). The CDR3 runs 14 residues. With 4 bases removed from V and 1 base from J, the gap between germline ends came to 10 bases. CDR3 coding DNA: TGTGCCACCAGCAAAGACTGGCTCCAAGAGACCCAGTACTTC. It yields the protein CATSKDWLQETQYF. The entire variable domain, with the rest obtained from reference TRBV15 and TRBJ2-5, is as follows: DAMVIQNPRYQVTQFGKPVTLSCSQTLNHNVMYWYQQKSSQAPKLLFHYYDKDFNNEADTPDNFQSRRPNTSFCFLDIRSPGLGDTAMYLCATSKDWLQETQYFGPGTRLLVL.

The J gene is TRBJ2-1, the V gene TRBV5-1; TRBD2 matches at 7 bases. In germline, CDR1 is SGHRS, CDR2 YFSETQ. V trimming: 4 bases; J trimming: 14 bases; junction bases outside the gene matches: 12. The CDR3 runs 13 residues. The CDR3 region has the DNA TGCGCCAGCAGCCCCACGGGAGGTACCAACGAGTTCTTC. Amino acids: CASSPTGGTNEFF. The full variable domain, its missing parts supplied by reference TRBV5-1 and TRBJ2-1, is KAGVTQTPRYLIKTRGQQVTLSCSPISGHRSVSWYQQTPGQGLQFLFEYFSETQRNKGNFPGRFSGRQFSNSRSEMNVSTLELGDSALYLCASSPTGGTNEFFGPGTRLTVL.

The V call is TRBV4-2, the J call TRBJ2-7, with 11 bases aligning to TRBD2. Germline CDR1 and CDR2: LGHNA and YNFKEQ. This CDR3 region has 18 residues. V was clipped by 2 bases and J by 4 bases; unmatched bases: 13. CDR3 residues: CASSQSSGGPNVPYEQYF. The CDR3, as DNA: TGTGCCAGCAGCCAATCTAGCGGGGGGCCCAACGTTCCTTACGAGCAGTACTTC.

This CDR3 reads CASSPRDNSPLHF. DNA of the CDR3: TGTGCCAGCAGCCCACGGGATAATTCACCCCTCCACTTT. J is TRBJ1-6 and V is TRBV25-1; D is unclear. The CDR3 totals 13 residues. CDR1 and CDR2 (germline): MGHDK, SYGVNS. V was pared by 6 bases and J by 5 bases, with 8 bases between.

The CDR3 sequence is CASSPDRRTTYGYTF. For the CDR3, the DNA is TGTGCCAGCAGCCCGGACAGGAGAACGACTTATGGCTACACCTTC. The chain carries TRBV2 and TRBJ1-2, with 7 bases aligning to TRBD1. CDR3 length: 15 residues. The trim removed 6 bases at V and 5 bases at J, leaving 12 bases unmatched. Germline CDR1 SNHLY, CDR2 FYNNEI.

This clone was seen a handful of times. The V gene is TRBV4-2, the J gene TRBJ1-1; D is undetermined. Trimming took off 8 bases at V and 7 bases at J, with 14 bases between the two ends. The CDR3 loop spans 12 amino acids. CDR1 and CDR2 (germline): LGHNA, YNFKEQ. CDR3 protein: CASSNREFEAFF. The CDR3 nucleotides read TGTGCCAGCTCGAACCGGGAATTTGAAGCTTTCTTT.

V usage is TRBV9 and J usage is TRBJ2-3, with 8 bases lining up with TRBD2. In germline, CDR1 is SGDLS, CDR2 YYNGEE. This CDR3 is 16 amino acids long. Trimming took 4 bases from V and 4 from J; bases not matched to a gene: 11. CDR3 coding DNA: TGTGCCAGCAGCAAACTCGGGGGGGCCAACGCAGATACGCAGTATTTT. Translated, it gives CASSKLGGANADTQYF. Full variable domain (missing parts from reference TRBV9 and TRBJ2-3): DSGVTQTPKHLITATGQRVTLRCSPRSGDLSVYWYQQSLDQGLQFLIQYYNGEERAKGNILERFSAQQFPDLHSELNLSSLELGDSALYFCASSKLGGANADTQYFGPGTRLTVL.